This entry lists 19 T cell receptor beta chains sequenced from one sample in a study of CD8+ T cells in alopecia areata. The sequencing template was cDNA reverse transcribed from extracted RNA. Generated by immunoSEQ multiplex PCR, the TCRdb table keeps only in-frame clones and is missing some. This table holds about 180,000 clones, around 63% found once. The source was CD4+ T cells sorted from blood, collected at week 0. The source is a human donor with alopecia areata.

This clone was counted only a few times. The chain joins TRBV29-1 to TRBJ2-1; the match to TRBD2 covers 8 bases. This CDR3 has 15 residues. Germline lookup yields CDR1 SQVTM and CDR2 ANQGSEA. V shed 1 base and J 1 base; nucleotides not matched to a gene: 3. CDR3 residues: CSVEGERGSYNEQFF. CDR3 DNA sequence: TGCAGCGTTGAAGGGGAGCGGGGGTCCTACAATGAGCAGTTCTTC.

This sequence joins TRBV2 and TRBJ1-6, with D hard to call. Germline loops: CDR1 SNHLY, CDR2 FYNNEI. This CDR3 spans 12 amino acids. Trimming took 7 bases from V and 17 from J, leaving 18 bases between them. The CDR3 DNA reads TGTGCCAGCACCCCGGCGACATCCGGGGTCCACTTT. It encodes CASTPATSGVHF.

On this clone: The junction and the germline gene differ at one end; a read error may be behind it. The V gene is TRBV6-1, the J gene TRBJ1-2; 7 bases align to TRBD1. Germline values: CDR1 MNHNS, CDR2 SASEGT. The CDR3 totals 16 residues. The CDR3 region is CASGETGHSPNYGYTF. CDR3 DNA sequence: TGTGCCAGCGGTGAGACAGGGCACTCTCCTAACTATGGCTACACCTTC.

This clone appeared a single time. This chain joins TRBV7-2 and TRBJ2-5; D possibly matches TRBD1 or TRBD2 (5 bases each). CDR1 is SGHTA and CDR2 is FQGNSA in the germline V gene. V shed 8 bases and J shed 9 bases, with 16 bases lying between them. CDR3 size: 12 residues. CDR3 sequence reads: CASAGASSSQYF. CDR3 DNA sequence: TGTGCCAGCGCCGGGGCATCATCGTCCCAGTACTTC.

Only one count was recorded for this clone. The chain couples TRBV30 to TRBJ1-2, with D possibly TRBD1 on 5 matching bases. There are 12 residues in the CDR3. Germline CDR1 is GTSNPN and CDR2 is SVGIG (reference sequence). Trimming took off 8 bases at V and 0 bases at J, with 10 bases between the two ends. The DNA of the CDR3 is TGTGCCAGAGGGGAAGCTAACTATGGCTACACCTTC. Translation gives CARGEANYGYTF.

The V and J genes are TRBV30 and TRBJ1-2; D not certain. The CDR3 covers 13 residues. V lost 0 bases and J lost 4, with 9 bases in between. Germline lookup yields CDR1 GTSNPN and CDR2 SVGIG (reference sequence). CDR3 protein: CAWSVTGFYGYTF. CDR3 DNA: TGTGCCTGGAGTGTGACGGGGTTCTATGGCTACACCTTC.

The chain combines TRBV29-1 with TRBJ1-1, with TRBD1 matching 9 bases. This CDR3 spans 13 amino acids. The V and J ends lost 4 bases and 5 bases, in that order; junction bases with no gene match: 5. CDR1 and CDR2 from the germline V gene are SQVTM and ANQGSEA. The CDR3 bases are TGCAGCGTTGGGGGGGACAGGGCGACTGAAGCTTTCTTT. Translation: CSVGGDRATEAFF.

Regarding this clone: The DNA is omitted, as the CDR3 cannot be located on it reliably, and the CDR3 follows TCRdb's listing. CDR3 protein: CASSSGQGYSPLHF. V and J are TRBV25-1 and TRBJ1-6; TRBD1 is the table's D call and was not checked against the DNA. CDR1 and CDR2 (germline): MGHDK, SYGVNS. The CDR3 spans 14 residues, counting both ends.

The V call is TRBV2, the J call TRBJ1-6; 7 nucleotides agree with TRBD1. Germline values: CDR1 SNHLY, CDR2 FYNNEI. Trimming took 4 bases from V and 10 from J; bases not matched to a gene: 7. The CDR3 contains 14 residues. The CDR3 DNA reads as TGTGCCAGCAGTGGACAGGGAAGAGGATCACCCCTCCACTTT. It specifies CASSGQGRGSPLHF.

The chain links TRBV30 to TRBJ1-4; 9 nucleotides align to TRBD1. J was trimmed by 6 bases and V by 0 bases; bases with no gene match: 5. The CDR3 is 15 residues long. Looked up from germline, CDR1 is GTSNPN and CDR2 is SVGIG (reference sequence). CDR3 sequence (DNA): TGTGCCTGGAGTGTACCTGGACAGGGGTATGAAAAACTGTTTTTT. Translation gives CAWSVPGQGYEKLFF. Full variable domain (remainder filled in from reference TRBV30 and TRBJ1-4): SQTIHQWPATLVQPVGSPLSLECTVEGTSNPNLYWYRQAAGRGLQLLFYSVGIGQISSEVPQNLSASRPQDRQFILSSKKLLLSDSGFYLCAWSVPGQGYEKLFFGSGTQLSVL.

The chain joins TRBV15 to TRBJ2-5, with 9 bases identical to TRBD2. Per the germline V gene, CDR1 is LNHNV and CDR2 is YYDKDF (reference sequence). The CDR3 consists of 16 residues. Unmatched junction bases numbered 10, after V lost 3 bases and J lost 5 bases. The CDR3 DNA is TGTGCCACCAGCAGGGGTCGAAGGACTAGCGAGGAGACCCAGTACTTC. This codes for CATSRGRRTSEETQYF.

This chain joins TRBV4-1 and TRBJ1-1; D not certain. Looked up from germline, CDR1 is MGHRA and CDR2 is YSYEKL. CDR3 length: 13 residues. The V and J ends lost 2 bases and 1 base respectively, with 5 bases between them. The CDR3 loop reads CASSQSGNTEAFF. CDR3 nucleotides: TGCGCCAGCAGCCAATCAGGGAACACTGAAGCTTTCTTT.

The CDR3 DNA reads TGTGCCAGCAGTGTTAATGAAAATTCACCCCTCCACTTT. Protein product: CASSVNENSPLHF. The J gene is TRBJ1-6, the V gene TRBV2; D call uncertain. Germline V gives CDR1 SNHLY, CDR2 FYNNEI. The CDR3 sequence is 13 residues long. V lost 4 bases and J lost 7, with 8 bases in between.

The chain links TRBV4-3 to TRBJ1-2, with 12 bases fitting TRBD1. The CDR3 runs to 18 residues. Germline CDR1 is LGHNA and CDR2 is YSLEER. The J segment lost 4 bases and the V segment lost 0 bases, leaving 9 bases of the junction unmatched. CDR3 DNA: TGCGCCAGCAGCCAAGATTGGGGACAGGGGGCGCTGGGCTATGGCTACACCTTC. It is translated as CASSQDWGQGALGYGYTF.

The V and J genes are TRBV18 and TRBJ2-5; D perhaps matches TRBD2 (6 bases). The CDR3 runs to 12 residues. Trimming shortened V by 0 bases and J by 8 bases, and 7 bases separated the two germline ends. CDR1 and CDR2 (germline): KGHSH, LQKENI. The CDR3 DNA reads as TGTGCCAGCTCACCACCGGAGGGTACCCAGTACTTC. Translating gives CASSPPEGTQYF.

The chain joins TRBV11-2 to TRBJ2-2; perhaps D is TRBD1 or TRBD2 (5 bases each). CDR1 is SGHAT and CDR2 is FQNNGV in the germline V gene. The CDR3 runs to 14 residues. V lost 6 bases and J 1 base, leaving 9 bases between the germline ends. CDR3 nucleotides: TGTGCCAGCAGACCGGGACGGAACACCGGGGAGCTGTTTTTT. Its translation: CASRPGRNTGELFF.

The gene calls are TRBV20-1 and TRBJ1-2; D unresolved. V was trimmed by 3 bases and J by 6 bases, leaving 8 bases between them. Germline V gene data show CDR1 as DFQATT and CDR2 as SNEGSKA (reference sequence). This CDR3 is built from 11 residues. The CDR3 region has the DNA TGCAGTGCTAGTTCCCCGAATGGCTACACCTTC. Protein: CSASSPNGYTF.

In its sample, this clone was seen a few times. The V gene is TRBV23-1, the J gene TRBJ1-2; D ambiguous. TRBV23-1 counts as an open reading frame of uncertain function. The CDR3 is made up of 13 amino acids. V lost 4 bases and J lost 4, with 10 bases in between. The CDR3 DNA follows: TGCGCCAGCAGTCCCGGATGCACCTATGGCTACACCTTC. This translates into CASSPGCTYGYTF.

The rearrangement joins TRBV9 to TRBJ1-2; 8 bases agree with TRBD1. Trimming cost V 4 bases and J 6 bases; bases outside gene matches: 11. From germline, CDR1 is SGDLS and CDR2 YYNGEE. The CDR3 consists of 15 residues. CDR3 sequence: CASSPWTGPRDGYTF. In DNA, the CDR3 is TGTGCCAGCAGCCCTTGGACAGGGCCGAGAGATGGCTACACCTTC.